Below are 22 T cell receptor beta chains sequenced from a single sample in a study of CD8 T cells in ankylosing spondylitis (TCRdb year 2017). Library preparation used 5' RACE. The instrument given in TCRdb is Illumina HiSeq 2500. TCRdb reworked the public reads: Q25 trimming with fastp, MiXCR clone assembly, productive beta chains retained. Each CDR3 protein appears once, grouped with its most common genes and DNA. The sample includes approximately 240,000 distinct CDR3 sequences, with about 24% observed a single time. The ten largest clones represent approximately 0.61% of the sample. Sequencing used blood, either unsorted or a sorted T cell fraction (not recorded which). These receptors all come from a male donor with ankylosing spondylitis or in good health (not recorded which).

This clonotype has at least ten counts. The chain is built from TRBV10-3 and TRBJ2-7; perhaps TRBD1 as D (6 bases). Trimming left V 4 bases short and J 5 bases short, with 9 bases between. Germline V gene data show CDR1 as ENHRY and CDR2 as SYGVKD. This CDR3 has 12 amino acids. CDR3 DNA sequence: TGTGCCATCAGTGGGAAGGGGGACGAGCAGTACTTC. Its protein is CAISGKGDEQYF.

The rearrangement uses TRBV12-3 or TRBV12-4 and TRBJ2-7; 7 bases fit TRBD1. There are 15 residues in the CDR3. Trimming removed 6 bases from V and 6 bases from J; junction bases left unmatched: 14. The DNA of the CDR3 is TGTGCCAGCAGGGAACATGACAGGGATTCGCCCGAGCAGTACTTC. It yields the protein CASREHDRDSPEQYF.

In nucleotides, the CDR3 is TGTGCCAGCAGCCAAGATGGCGGGGGGGAAGAGACCCAGTACTTC. Protein sequence: CASSQDGGGEETQYF. V and J are TRBV4-2 and TRBJ2-5; 9 nucleotides line up with TRBD2. The CDR3 is 15 residues long. J was trimmed by 3 bases and V by 0 bases; bases with no gene match: 2. The germline V gene encodes CDR1 LGHNA and CDR2 YNFKEQ.

Remarks on this clonotype: Just one base apart from a much larger clone, this may be a read error. V is TRBV20-1 and J is TRBJ2-2; 7 nucleotides agree with TRBD1. V lost 2 bases to trimming and J lost 4 bases; unmatched junction nucleotides: 4. CDR3 length: 14 amino acids. The V gene's germline CDR1 is DFQATT and CDR2 SNEGSKA (reference sequence). The CDR3 reads CSARPGTVTGELFF. DNA for the CDR3: TGCAGTGCTAGACCCGGGACAGTCACCGGGGAGCTGTTTTTT.

This clonotype turned up a few times. The CDR3 DNA follows: TGTGCCAGCACCGCGGTCACAGATACGCAGTATTTT. It encodes CASTAVTDTQYF. The rearrangement links TRBV12-3 or TRBV12-4 to TRBJ2-3, with no clear D. CDR3 length equals 12 residues. Trimming took off 7 bases at V and 2 bases at J, with 7 bases between the two ends.

This clonotype showed up many times. V gene TRBV12-3 or TRBV12-4 combines with J gene TRBJ1-2; D not certain. The V end was cut by 6 bases, the J end by 12 bases, with 20 bases between. This CDR3 has 13 amino acids. CDR3 amino acids: CASSPDDLWLHTF. CDR3 nucleotides: TGTGCCAGCAGCCCAGACGACCTATGGCTACACACCTTC.

A few counts support this clonotype. The V and J genes are TRBV20-1 and TRBJ1-5; 8 bases are shared with TRBD1. Germline lookup yields CDR1 DFQATT and CDR2 SNEGSKA (reference sequence). CDR3 length: 13 amino acids. Trimming at V came to 6 bases and at J to 7 bases, leaving 8 bases not matched to a gene. The CDR3 DNA sequence: TGCAGTGCGTATCCAGGGGGCGCGCAGCCCCAGCATTTT. Its translation is CSAYPGGAQPQHF.

This clonotype came up a few times. The rearrangement uses TRBV6-1 and TRBJ2-7; 9 nucleotides align to TRBD1. The germline gives CDR1 MNHNS, CDR2 SASEGT. The CDR3 totals 15 residues. The trim removed 5 bases at V and 3 bases at J, leaving 8 bases unmatched. In DNA, the CDR3 is TGTGCCAGCAGTACCACCGGGACAGGGATCTACGAGCAGTACTTC. It encodes CASSTTGTGIYEQYF.

This chain joins TRBV27 and TRBJ1-6, with D perhaps TRBD1 (5 bases). CDR3 length: 12 residues. Trimming took off 6 bases at V and 9 bases at J, with 9 bases between the two ends. Germline CDR1 MNHEY, CDR2 SMNVEV (reference sequence). In DNA form, the CDR3 reads TGTGCCAGCAGACCAGGGTTTTCACCCCTCCACTTT. Its protein is CASRPGFSPLHF.

The chain couples TRBV2 to TRBJ2-7; TRBD2 is a possible D gene (6 bases). The CDR3 sequence is 15 residues long. V lost 6 bases and J 0 bases, leaving 15 bases between the germline ends. CDR1 is SNHLY and CDR2 is FYNNEI in the germline V gene. The DNA of the CDR3 is TGTGCCAGCAGCGCTCCGGGACTGTCCTCCTACGAGCAGTACTTC. It is translated as CASSAPGLSSYEQYF. Supplemented by reference TRBV2 and TRBJ2-7, the full variable domain reads EPEVTQTPSHQVTQMGQEVILRCVPISNHLYFYWYRQILGQKVEFLVSFYNNEISEKSEIFDDQFSVERPDGSNFTLKIRSTKLEDSAMYFCASSAPGLSSYEQYFGPGTRLTVT.

This clonotype showed up many times. This rearrangement joins TRBV5-1 to TRBJ2-7, with unresolved D. Germline V gene data show CDR1 as SGHRS and CDR2 as YFSETQ. Trimming cost V 0 bases and J 0 bases, with 10 bases left between them. The CDR3 sequence is 15 residues long. The CDR3 DNA reads as TGCGCCAGCAGCTTGGAGGGCGATGTCTCCTACGAGCAGTACTTC. Amino acids: CASSLEGDVSYEQYF.

This clonotype was found many times. This chain joins TRBV7-2 and TRBJ2-3; the match to TRBD2 covers 13 bases. The CDR3 totals 16 residues. CDR1 and CDR2 from the germline V gene are SGHTA and FQGNSA. V dropped 5 bases and J dropped 3; count of bases not matched to a gene: 5. CDR3 residues: CASSAGTSGATDTQYF. DNA for the CDR3: TGTGCCAGCAGCGCTGGGACTAGCGGGGCTACAGATACGCAGTATTTT.

This clonotype was detected ten times or more. The genes are TRBV27 and TRBJ1-2; 7 bases align to TRBD1. V shed 6 bases, J shed 7 bases, and the junction held 14 bases outside the gene matches. CDR1 and CDR2 from the germline V gene are MNHEY and SMNVEV (reference sequence). The CDR3 has 15 residues. The CDR3 region has the DNA TGTGCCAGCAGCCTTACCAGTGACAGGGTTTCTGGCTACACCTTC. This gives the protein CASSLTSDRVSGYTF.

The chain combines TRBV10-1 with TRBJ2-1, with a weak D call TRBD2 (7 bases). Trimming cost V 2 bases and J 0 bases, with 14 bases left between them. Per germline, CDR1 WNHNN and CDR2 SYGVQD (reference sequence). The CDR3 runs 17 residues. CDR3 loop: CASSERGGRSSYNEQFF. CDR3 nucleotides: TGCGCCAGCAGTGAGAGGGGGGGTAGGAGCTCCTACAATGAGCAGTTCTTC.

This clonotype has more than one count but fewer than ten. The chain has TRBV29-1 and TRBJ2-7, with D uncertain. Trimming took 3 bases from V and 6 from J, leaving 18 bases between them. There are 14 residues in the CDR3. Germline CDR1 SQVTM, CDR2 ANQGSEA. CDR3 residues: CSVESSGPFPEQYF. DNA for the CDR3: TGCAGCGTTGAGTCCTCCGGTCCCTTTCCCGAGCAGTACTTC.

This clonotype was observed a single time. The chain uses TRBV9 and TRBJ2-4; the D is unclear. CDR1 SGDLS and CDR2 YYNGEE come from the germline V gene. This CDR3 region has 15 residues. Trimming left V 0 bases short and J 1 base short, with 8 bases between. CDR3 amino acids: CASSVAAGAKNIQYF. In DNA, the CDR3 is TGTGCCAGCAGCGTAGCGGCAGGCGCCAAAAACATTCAGTACTTC.

This clonotype came up many times. The chain joins TRBV20-1 to TRBJ2-7; 8 positions agree with TRBD1. This CDR3 has 13 residues. Germline assignment: CDR1 DFQATT and CDR2 SNEGSKA (reference sequence). V was pared by 5 bases and J by 0 bases, with 3 bases of the junction left unmatched. CDR3 DNA sequence: TGCAGTGCTGGACAGGGTTACTCCTACGAGCAGTACTTC. It specifies CSAGQGYSYEQYF.

The rearrangement joins TRBV7-3 to TRBJ2-1; 13 bases map to TRBD2. The CDR3 has 18 amino acids. Germline CDR1 is SGHTA and CDR2 is FQGTGA. Losses at the gene ends were 0 bases for V and 7 bases for J; bases not matched to a gene: 9. CDR3 nucleotide sequence: TGTGCCAGCAGCTTAACGTACACTAGCGGGGGGGCTTGGAATGAGCAGTTCTTC. It codes for CASSLTYTSGGAWNEQFF.

This clonotype came up many times. This CDR3 is CASSRGGPQWTEAFF. The CDR3 DNA follows: TGTGCCAGCAGCCGAGGGGGGCCCCAGTGGACTGAAGCTTTCTTT. The chain couples TRBV7-2 to TRBJ1-1; a possible D gene is TRBD1 (6 bases). V was shortened by 5 bases and J by 5 bases, with 18 bases between the two germline ends. The V gene's germline CDR1 is SGHTA and CDR2 FQGNSA. The CDR3 spans 15 residues.

The genes are TRBV20-1 and TRBJ2-1, with 10 bases aligning to TRBD1. The V and J ends lost 3 bases and 7 bases, in that order; junction bases with no gene match: 6. The CDR3 length is 14 residues. The germline V gene has CDR1 DFQATT and CDR2 SNEGSKA (reference sequence). This chain's CDR3 is CSARAGTGVNEQFF. As DNA, the CDR3 is TGCAGTGCTAGGGCCGGGACAGGGGTAAATGAGCAGTTCTTC.

With regard to this clonotype: At one boundary the junction diverges from the germline segment, which might be a read error. The V and J genes are TRBV6-5 and TRBJ1-1; TRBD1 is a possible D gene (6 bases). Per germline, CDR1 MNHEY and CDR2 SVGAGI. The CDR3 is made up of 11 amino acids. The CDR3 protein is CACRGLTEAFF. Written as DNA, the CDR3 is TGTGCCTGCAGGGGACTCACTGAAGCTTTCTTT.

The V and J genes are TRBV20-1 and TRBJ2-7; 9 bases fit TRBD2. Germline lookup yields CDR1 DFQATT and CDR2 SNEGSKA (reference sequence). V was pared by 3 bases and J by 6 bases, with 12 bases of the junction left unmatched. The CDR3 loop spans 15 amino acids. DNA of the CDR3: TGCAGTGCTAGTTTGTGGTGGCGGGGGGGCCCCGAGCAGTACTTC. This encodes CSASLWWRGGPEQYF.